These T cell receptor beta chains were read from a single sample in a study of immune cell composition in non-small cell lung cancer. Profiled with immunoSEQ multiplex PCR; TCRdb holds only in-frame clones, not every one. This table has around 2,900 clones, about 74% appearing once. Sequencing was done on a sample of lung tumor tissue. All receptors derive from a human donor with non-small cell lung cancer. Both conserved end residues are part of each CDR3. The D gene is left open where the match is weak. Clone size is given for some rows only: seen once, a few or many times, or a class if the clone is expanded.

TRBJ1-2	-	TRBD1	15	TRBV6-5	CASSYFRDRVGGYTF	TGTGCCAGCAGTTACTTCCGGGACAGGGTCGGTGGCTACACCTTC
TRBJ1-2	-	-	13	TRBV5-1	CASSRGANYGYTF	TGCGCCAGCAGTCGGGGAGCTAACTATGGCTACACCTTC
TRBJ1-5	-	-	12	TRBV28	CASSLRGQPQHF	TGTGCCAGCAGTTTGCGAGGACAGCCCCAGCATTTT
TRBJ2-1	-	TRBD1	14	TRBV6-6	CASSGKTGRNEQFF	TGTGCCAGCAGTGGAAAGACAGGGCGCAATGAGCAGTTCTTC
TRBJ2-4	-	TRBD1	14	TRBV5-4	CASSDWTGRNIQYF	TGTGCCAGCAGCGACTGGACAGGAAGAAACATTCAGTACTTC
TRBJ2-3	-	-	12	TRBV6-6	CASSYQGDTQYF	TGTGCCAGCAGTTACCAGGGGGATACGCAGTATTTT
TRBJ2-2	-	TRBD1	14	TRBV5-1	CASTGTGNVGELFF	TGCGCCAGCACCGGGACAGGAAATGTCGGGGAGCTGTTTTTT
TRBJ1-2	-	TRBD1	14	TRBV11-3	CASSPGQGRDGYTF	TGTGCCAGCAGCCCCGGACAGGGAAGAGATGGCTACACCTTC
TRBJ1-2	-	-	15	TRBV25-1	CASSPLGVPVGGYTF	TGTGCCAGCAGTCCCCTAGGCGTCCCGGTAGGTGGCTACACCTTC
TRBJ1-1	-	-	15	TRBV1	CTSSQYERGDTEAFF	TGCACCAGCAGCCAATACGAGCGGGGAGACACTGAAGCTTTCTTT
TRBJ2-2	-	-	13	TRBV27	CASSQLAAGELFF	TGTGCCAGCAGCCAACTAGCCGCCGGGGAGCTGTTTTTT
TRBJ2-7	-	TRBD2	17	TRBV13	CASRSNVAGGITSEQYF	TGTGCCAGCAGGTCGAACGTAGCGGGGGGCATAACATCCGAGCAGTACTTC
TRBJ1-5	-	-	13	TRBV28	CASSRLGLQPQHF	TGTGCCAGCAGTCGCCTCGGTCTTCAGCCCCAGCATTTT
TRBJ2-2	-	TRBD2	19	TRBV9	CASSVASSGGFSGPGELFF	TGTGCCAGCAGCGTAGCGTCGAGCGGGGGGTTTAGCGGCCCCGGGGAGCTGTTTTTT
TRBJ2-3	-	-	12	TRBV6-1	CASSARGDTQYF	TGTGCCAGCAGCGCAAGGGGAGATACGCAGTATTTT
TRBJ1-5	-	-	14	TRBV7-2	CASSPEPRGQPQHF	TGTGCCAGCAGTCCTGAACCTAGGGGTCAGCCCCAGCATTTT
TRBJ2-2	-	-	13	TRBV7-8	CASRGLNTGELFF	TGTGCCAGCCGTGGACTGAACACCGGGGAGCTGTTTTTT
TRBJ1-6	-	TRBD1	13	TRBV28	CATQRDSGSPLHF	TGTGCCACACAAAGGGACAGCGGTTCACCCCTCCACTTT
TRBJ1-1	-	-	11	TRBV19	CASSIARKAFF	TGTGCCAGTAGTATAGCCAGAAAAGCTTTCTTT
TRBJ1-6	-	TRBD1	13	TRBV10-2	CASRGTENSPLHF	TGCGCCAGCAGAGGGACAGAAAATTCACCCCTCCACTTT
TRBJ1-1	-	TRBD1	15	TRBV28	CASRQPIGTGGEAFF	TGTGCCAGCAGACAACCGATCGGGACAGGCGGTGAAGCTTTCTTT
TRBJ2-3	-	-	16	TRBV7-8	CASSFLGGESTDTQYF	TGTGCCAGCAGCTTCCTAGGGGGGGAAAGCACAGATACGCAGTATTTT
TRBJ2-3	-	TRBD1	15	TRBV2	CASIQGAVGADTQYF	TGTGCCAGCATACAGGGGGCTGTCGGCGCAGATACGCAGTATTTT
TRBJ1-1	-	-	13	TRBV30	CAWSAQGNTEAFF	TGTGCCTGGAGTGCCCAGGGGAACACTGAAGCTTTCTTT
TRBJ2-1	-	-	13	TRBV7-2	CASSMDIYNEQFF	TGTGCCAGCAGCATGGACATATACAATGAGCAGTTCTTC
TRBJ2-1	-	TRBD2	16	TRBV5-1	CASSLGGSGAYNEQFF	TGCGCCAGCAGCTTGGGGGGTAGCGGGGCCTACAATGAGCAGTTCTTC
TRBJ2-7	-	-	14	TRBV19	CASSTRDRTNEQYF	TGTGCCAGTAGTACCCGAGACAGGACCAACGAGCAGTACTTC
TRBJ1-5	-	TRBD1	15	TRBV19	CASSIDRGINQPQHF	TGTGCCAGTAGTATAGACAGGGGGATAAATCAGCCCCAGCATTTT
TRBJ1-1	once	-	14	TRBV7-9	CASSLAGGNTEAFF	TGTGCCAGCAGCTTAGCGGGAGGGAACACTGAAGCTTTCTTT
TRBJ1-1	-	TRBD1	13	TRBV6-1	CASRDQGGSEAFF	TGTGCCAGCAGAGACCAGGGGGGTTCTGAAGCTTTCTTT
TRBJ1-4	-	-	13	TRBV18	CASSPDTKGKLFF	TGTGCCAGCTCACCGGACACCAAAGGAAAACTGTTTTTT
TRBJ2-7	-	TRBD2	14	TRBV5-1	CASGSGGPVYEQYF	TGCGCCAGCGGGTCGGGGGGGCCAGTTTACGAGCAGTACTTC
TRBJ2-2	few	-	15	TRBV7-6	CASSSRGGNTGELFF	TGTGCCAGCAGCTCAAGGGGGGGGAACACCGGGGAGCTGTTTTTT
TRBJ2-1	-	-	14	TRBV7-2	CASSLSPGELAQFF	TGTGCCAGCAGCTTATCACCGGGGGAGCTAGCTCAGTTCTTC
TRBJ2-1	-	TRBD2	12	TRBV29-1	CSPGTSGGEQFF	TGCAGCCCCGGGACTAGCGGGGGGGAGCAGTTCTTC
TRBJ1-2	-	TRBD1	14	TRBV5-4	CASSFFRDSYGYTF	TGTGCCAGCAGCTTCTTCCGGGACAGCTATGGCTACACCTTC
TRBJ1-4	-	TRBD1	14	TRBV18	CASSQGQNNEKLFF	TGTGCCAGCTCACAGGGACAGAATAATGAAAAACTGTTTTTT
TRBJ2-7	-	-	14	TRBV7-8	CASSTERGSYEQYF	TGTGCCAGCAGCACAGAACGCGGGTCCTACGAGCAGTACTTC
TRBJ1-2	-	-	16	TRBV13	CASSFKRGAQDYGYTF	TGTGCCAGCAGCTTTAAAAGGGGCGCCCAGGATTATGGCTACACCTTC
TRBJ1-1	-	-	16	TRBV11-2	CASSRGPRGGRTEAFF	TGTGCCAGCAGCCGAGGCCCCCGGGGGGGGCGCACTGAAGCTTTCTTT
TRBJ1-5	-	-	14	TRBV9	CAGSVGTGDQPQHF	TGTGCCGGCAGCGTAGGCACTGGAGATCAGCCCCAGCATTTT
TRBJ2-3	-	-	14	TRBV5-8	CASSSPRYTDTQYF	TGTGCCAGCAGCTCCCCCCGCTACACAGATACGCAGTATTTT
TRBJ2-7	-	TRBD1	14	TRBV19	CAIQGDRGQGEQYF	TGTGCCATCCAAGGAGACAGGGGGCAGGGCGAGCAGTACTTC
TRBJ2-1	-	-	15	TRBV5-4	CASRGFGGGQGEQFF	TGTGCCAGCCGTGGTTTTGGGGGGGGGCAGGGTGAGCAGTTCTTC
TRBJ1-2	-	-	13	TRBV6-1	CASIGVQTYGYTF	TGTGCCAGCATAGGGGTACAGACCTATGGCTACACCTTC
TRBJ1-6	-	TRBD1	14	TRBV2	CASSWDRANSPLHF	TGTGCCAGCAGCTGGGACAGGGCCAATTCACCCCTCCACTTT
TRBJ1-2	few	TRBD1	13	TRBV7-9	CASQGAGYYGYTF	TGTGCCAGCCAGGGGGCAGGGTACTATGGCTACACCTTC
TRBJ2-3	-	TRBD2	15	TRBV5-1	CASSLGGGITDTQYF	TGCGCCAGCAGCCTCGGCGGGGGGATAACAGATACGCAGTATTTT
TRBJ1-1	-	-	13	TRBV19	CASSEQVNTEAFF	TGTGCCAGTAGTGAGCAGGTGAACACTGAAGCTTTCTTT
TRBJ2-7	-	TRBD2	14	TRBV10-2	CASKTSGASYEQYF	TGCGCCAGCAAAACTAGCGGGGCTTCCTACGAGCAGTACTTC
TRBJ1-2	-	-	13	TRBV29-1	CSVEVLGGTGYTF	TGCAGCGTTGAAGTTTTGGGAGGGACCGGCTACACCTTC
TRBJ2-7	once	-	14	TRBV5-1	CASSQQGGGYEQYF	TGCGCCAGCAGCCAACAGGGGGGGGGCTACGAGCAGTACTTC
TRBJ1-6	once	-	13	TRBV28	CASSLTRRSPLHF	TGTGCCAGCAGTTTAACTAGAAGGTCACCCCTCCACTTT
TRBJ2-5	-	-	16	TRBV7-7	CASSLAYVGVKETQYF	TGTGCCAGCAGCTTAGCTTATGTCGGAGTAAAAGAGACCCAGTACTTC
TRBJ1-1	-	-	13	TRBV2	CASRRARETEAFF	TGTGCCAGCAGAAGGGCGAGGGAAACTGAAGCTTTCTTT